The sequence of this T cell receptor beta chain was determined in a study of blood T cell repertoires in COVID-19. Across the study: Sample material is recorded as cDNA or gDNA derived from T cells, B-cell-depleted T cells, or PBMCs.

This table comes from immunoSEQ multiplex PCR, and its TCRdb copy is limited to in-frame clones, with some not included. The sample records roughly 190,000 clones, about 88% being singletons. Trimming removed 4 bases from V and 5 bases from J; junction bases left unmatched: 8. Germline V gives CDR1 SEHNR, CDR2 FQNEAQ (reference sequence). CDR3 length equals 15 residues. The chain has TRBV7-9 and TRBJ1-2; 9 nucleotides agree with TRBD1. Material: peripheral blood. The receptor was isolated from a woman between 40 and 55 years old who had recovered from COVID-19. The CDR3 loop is CASSSTGTGKYGYTF. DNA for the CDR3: TGTGCCAGCAGCTCGACCGGGACAGGGAAATATGGCTACACCTTC.